This T cell receptor beta chain was obtained from a study of T cell changes during pregnancy in multiple sclerosis (dated by TCRdb to the late 2010s). In the study overall: In women with multiple sclerosis, the researchers looked at how the T cell repertoire shifted as pregnancy progressed.

Receptors were amplified or captured by the immunoSEQ multiplex PCR assay. Held by TCRdb, this immuneACCESS table contains in-frame sequences only and omits some clones. Under half of the omission traces to an unresolved V gene where checked; the cause of the rest is unknown. Here the sample has about 62,000 clones; approximately 95% occur a single time. 3.2% of the sample lies in the top ten. About this clone itself: The antigen it recognizes is unknown. Base qualities are missing; no much larger clone stands one base away.

V is pruned by 2 bases and J by 2 bases, leaving 2 bases of the junction without a gene match. Via the germline V gene (reference sequence), CDR1 is GTSNPN and CDR2 SVGIG. From the cysteine up to the phenylalanine, the CDR3 has a length of 14 residues. Only the CDR3 DNA stays, 42 bases, in frame from base 1. Specimen: CD8+ T cells from peripheral blood mononuclear cells, collected in the second trimester of pregnancy. Recombination linked TRBV30 to TRBJ2-5, and TRBD1 matches 10 of the central bases. This receptor was obtained from a female donor with multiple sclerosis, enrolled in a pregnancy study. The CDR3 here reads CAWSWGQGQETQYF. In nucleotides, the sequence is TGTGCCTGGAGTTGGGGACAGGGGCAAGAGACCCAGTACTTC.